The entry below describes one TCR beta chain. The source of the sample is a study of blood T cell repertoires in COVID-19. Study at large: Samples came from the United States, Italy and Spain, spanning acute and convalescent COVID-19.

Original processing notes: Nucleated cell number was recorded as an estimate derived from reference gene primer amplification. Libraries were prepared by immunoSEQ multiplex PCR; TCRdb keeps only in-frame clonotypes and omits some of them. The V and J calls and clone size were taken over from that table, and D and trimming were inferred from the DNA. The sample lists roughly 51,000 clones, about 90% seen once, with over 6.5% in the top ten. The clonotype originates from a woman aged 55-75 years with active or convalescent COVID-19. What was sequenced was peripheral blood.

CDR3 DNA: TGTGCCAGCCGGACAGGGATCGGCGAGCAGTACTTC. Protein: CASRTGIGEQYF. The chain uses TRBV28 and TRBJ2-7; 8 bases fit TRBD1. From germline, CDR1 is MDHEN and CDR2 SYDVKM. Trimming cost V 8 bases and J 6 bases; bases outside gene matches: 6. This CDR3 contains 12 residues.